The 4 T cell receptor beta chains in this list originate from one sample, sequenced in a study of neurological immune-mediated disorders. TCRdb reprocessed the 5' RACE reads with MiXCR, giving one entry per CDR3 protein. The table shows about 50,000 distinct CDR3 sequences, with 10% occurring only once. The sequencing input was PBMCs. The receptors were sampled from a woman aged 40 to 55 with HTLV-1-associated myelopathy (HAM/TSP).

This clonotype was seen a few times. The CDR3 region has the DNA TGTGCCAGTAGTACAACTTTGGTCGCATTTAGCAATCAGCCCCAGCATTTT. This translates into CASSTTLVAFSNQPQHF. V and J are TRBV19 and TRBJ1-5; D is ambiguous. CDR3 length: 17 residues. The V end was cut by 4 bases, the J end by 0 bases, with 16 bases between. Germline CDR1 is LNHDA and CDR2 is SQIVND (reference sequence). Full variable domain (outside the CDR3, taken from reference TRBV19 and TRBJ1-5): DGGITQSPKYLFRKEGQNVTLSCEQNLNHDAMYWYRQDPGQGLRLIYYSQIVNDFQKGDIAEGYSVSREKKESFPLTVTSAQKNPTAFYLCASSTTLVAFSNQPQHFGDGTRLSIL.

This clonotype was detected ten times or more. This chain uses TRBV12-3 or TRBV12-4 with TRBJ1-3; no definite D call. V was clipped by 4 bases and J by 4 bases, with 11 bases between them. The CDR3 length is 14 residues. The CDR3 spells CASSYASPGNTIYF. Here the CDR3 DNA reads TGTGCCAGCAGTTATGCCTCGCCCGGAAACACCATATATTTT.

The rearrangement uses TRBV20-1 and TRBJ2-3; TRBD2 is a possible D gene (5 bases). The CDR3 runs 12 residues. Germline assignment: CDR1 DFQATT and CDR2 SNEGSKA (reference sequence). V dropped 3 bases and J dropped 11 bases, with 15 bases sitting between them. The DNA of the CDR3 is TGCAGTGCTAGGGATTGGGCCGGGGAGCAGTATTTT. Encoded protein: CSARDWAGEQYF.

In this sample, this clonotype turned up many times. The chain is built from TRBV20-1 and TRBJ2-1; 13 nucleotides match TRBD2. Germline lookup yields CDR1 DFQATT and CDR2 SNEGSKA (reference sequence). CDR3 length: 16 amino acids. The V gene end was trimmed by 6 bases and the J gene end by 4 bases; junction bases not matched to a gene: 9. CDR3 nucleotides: TGCAGTGCCTCGGGACTAGCGGGGACTTCATACAATGAGCAGTTCTTC. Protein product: CSASGLAGTSYNEQFF.